The T cell receptor beta chain under discussion was sequenced for a study of regulatory T cells in long-lasting Graves disease. Study-level background: Antithyroid drug use was under 3 months in newly diagnosed Graves' patients.

The time point denotes: newly diagnosed GD, antithyroid drugs for less than 3 months. Preparation of the TCR library used RNA extracted from PBMCs. Many counts were recorded for this clonotype. HTBI primers from iRepertoire and Arm-PCR of CDR3 regions yielded the TCR beta libraries. One entry per CDR3 protein results from TCRdb running MiXCR on the multiplex PCR reads. The sample shows about 430,000 distinct CDR3 sequences, roughly 15% of them seen only once. These data are also associated with another study on T cells in Graves' hyperthyroidism and ophthalmopathy.

The sequenced sample was peripheral blood mononuclear cells (PBMCs), obtained at new diagnosis, from a patient treated with antithyroid drugs. This clonotype originated in a woman in her 40s with Graves disease.

The CDR3 coding sequence is TGCGCCAGCAGCTTGGACCACCGGAAGTCATCTGGGGCCAACGTCCTGACTTTC. It specifies CASSLDHRKSSGANVLTF. The chain carries TRBV5-1 and TRBJ2-6; D remains unclear. CDR3 size: 18 residues. Per the germline V gene, CDR1 is SGHRS and CDR2 is YFSETQ. The V and J ends lost 0 bases and 1 base respectively, with 14 bases between them.